The clone carrying this T cell receptor beta chain came up once. Antigen unknown. Clones were sequenced by immunoSEQ multiplex PCR, and TCRdb holds only the in-frame ones, with some missing. The sample contains 150,000 to 200,000 clones, approximately 87% of which appear only once. This sample is part of a study of T cell responses to AZD1222 COVID-19 vaccine. Study-level points and caveats: Spike-specific TCR depth and breadth grew after two AZD1222 doses. In a largely white British group with more females than males, clonal diversity was possibly underestimated. Seropositive at baseline were only 5 or 6 AZD1222 recipients.

Trimming removed 0 bases at V and 8 bases at J, with 14 bases between. Germline V gives CDR1 SEHNR, CDR2 FQNEAQ (reference sequence). The CDR3 runs to 15 residues. The J gene is TRBJ2-1, the V gene TRBV7-9; TRBD2 is a possible D gene (5 bases). This sample comprised peripheral blood, obtained on day 0 of MenACWY control vaccination. The clonotype comes from an adult in good health. CDR3 in DNA: TGTGCCAGCAGCTTAGCGTCGTCTAGCAAGGATGAGCAGTTCTTC. Translated, it gives CASSLASSSKDEQFF.